This T cell receptor (beta chain) comes out of a study of T-cell reconstitution after alpha-beta-depleted transplantation in children. CDR1 is SEHNR, CDR2 FQNEAQ, per germline (reference sequence). V lost 9 bases and J lost 9, with 12 bases in between. The CDR3 length is 11 residues. General study points: After transplant, at about two months, alpha-beta T cells were reportedly derived from several hundred expanded graft clones. The main origin of T-cell counts and diversity one year after transplant was newly produced T cells.

Unique molecular identifiers were incorporated during preparation of the TCRbeta library. A single record per CDR3 protein comes from TCRdb applying MiXCR to the PCR reads. There are around 300,000 distinct CDR3 sequences in the sample; around 10% occur only once, and about 20% lies in the top ten. This clonotype was picked up many times. Its antigen is not identified. The chain joins TRBV7-9 to TRBJ2-1; maybe TRBD1 (6 bases). This material consisted of peripheral blood, taken 180 days after TCRalphabeta/CD19-depleted stem cell transplant. The TCR was taken from a male patient aged 2 to 10 who had a stem cell transplant for chronic granulomatous disease, so the T cells may come from the graft donor. CDR3 residues: CASERGSEQFF. The CDR3 DNA follows: TGTGCCAGTGAAAGGGGGAGTGAGCAGTTCTTC.